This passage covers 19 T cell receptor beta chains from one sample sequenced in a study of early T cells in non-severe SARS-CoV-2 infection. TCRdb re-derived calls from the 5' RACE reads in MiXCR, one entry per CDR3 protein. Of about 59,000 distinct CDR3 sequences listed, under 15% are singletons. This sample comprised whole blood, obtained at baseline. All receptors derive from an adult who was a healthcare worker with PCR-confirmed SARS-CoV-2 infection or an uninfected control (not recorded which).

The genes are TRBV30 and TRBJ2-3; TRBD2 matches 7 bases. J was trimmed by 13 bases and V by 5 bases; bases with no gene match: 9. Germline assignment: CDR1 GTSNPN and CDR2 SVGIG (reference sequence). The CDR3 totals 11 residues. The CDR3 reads CAWAGEVWKYF. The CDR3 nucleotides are TGTGCCTGGGCGGGGGAGGTCTGGAAGTATTTT.

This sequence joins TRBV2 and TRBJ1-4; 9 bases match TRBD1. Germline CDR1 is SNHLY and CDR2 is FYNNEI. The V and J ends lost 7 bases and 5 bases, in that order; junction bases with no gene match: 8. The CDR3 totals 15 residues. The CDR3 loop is CASKGQGGRNEKLFF. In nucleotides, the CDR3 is TGTGCCAGCAAGGGACAGGGAGGGAGAAATGAAAAACTGTTTTTT.

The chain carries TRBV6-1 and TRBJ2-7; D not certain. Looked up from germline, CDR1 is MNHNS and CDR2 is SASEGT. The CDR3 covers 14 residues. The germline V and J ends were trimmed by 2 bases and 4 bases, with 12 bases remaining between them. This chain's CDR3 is CASSESLDLYEQYF. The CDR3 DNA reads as TGTGCCAGCAGTGAATCCCTAGATCTATACGAGCAGTACTTC.

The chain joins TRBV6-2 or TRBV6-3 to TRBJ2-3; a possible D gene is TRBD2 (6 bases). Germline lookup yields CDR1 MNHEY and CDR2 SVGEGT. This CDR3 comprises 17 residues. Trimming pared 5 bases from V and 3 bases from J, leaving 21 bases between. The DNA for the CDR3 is TGTGCCAGCAGTACGCAGCCCAGCGGGCGGGCTACAGATACGCAGTATTTT. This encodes CASSTQPSGRATDTQYF.

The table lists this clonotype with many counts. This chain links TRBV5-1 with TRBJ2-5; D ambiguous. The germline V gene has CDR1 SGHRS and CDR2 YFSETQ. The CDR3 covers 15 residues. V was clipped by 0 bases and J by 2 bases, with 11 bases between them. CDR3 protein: CASSLGTALQETQYF. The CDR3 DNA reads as TGCGCCAGCAGCTTGGGGACGGCCCTTCAAGAGACCCAGTACTTC.

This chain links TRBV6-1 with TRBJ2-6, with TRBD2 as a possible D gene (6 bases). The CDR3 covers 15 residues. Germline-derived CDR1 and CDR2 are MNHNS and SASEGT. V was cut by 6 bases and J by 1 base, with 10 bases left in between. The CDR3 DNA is TGTGCCAGCAGCCTAGCGATTTCTGGGGCCAACGTCCTGACTTTC. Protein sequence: CASSLAISGANVLTF.

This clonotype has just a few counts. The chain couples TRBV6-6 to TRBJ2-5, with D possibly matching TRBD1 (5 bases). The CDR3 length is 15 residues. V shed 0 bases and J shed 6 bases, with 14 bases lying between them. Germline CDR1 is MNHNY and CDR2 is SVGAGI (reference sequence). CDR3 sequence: CASSYSLDSQQTQYF. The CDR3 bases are TGTGCCAGCAGTTACTCCCTCGACAGCCAGCAGACCCAGTACTTC.

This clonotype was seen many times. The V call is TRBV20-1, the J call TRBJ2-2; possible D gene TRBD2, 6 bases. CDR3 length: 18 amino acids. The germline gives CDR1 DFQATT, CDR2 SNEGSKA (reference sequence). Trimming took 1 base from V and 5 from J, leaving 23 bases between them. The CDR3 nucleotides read TGCAGTGCTAGAGCCAATTCCCCCCTCGGGAGCTGGACCGGGGAGCTGTTTTTT. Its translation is CSARANSPLGSWTGELFF.

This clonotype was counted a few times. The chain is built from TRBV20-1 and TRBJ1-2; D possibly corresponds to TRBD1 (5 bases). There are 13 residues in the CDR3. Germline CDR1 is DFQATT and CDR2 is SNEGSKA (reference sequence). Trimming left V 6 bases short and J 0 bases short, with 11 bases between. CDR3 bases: TGCAGTGCGGGGGGAGGATCTAACTATGGCTACACCTTC. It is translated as CSAGGGSNYGYTF.

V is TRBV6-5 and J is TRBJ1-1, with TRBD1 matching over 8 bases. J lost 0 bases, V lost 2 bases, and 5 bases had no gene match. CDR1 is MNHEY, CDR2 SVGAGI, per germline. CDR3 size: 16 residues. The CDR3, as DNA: TGTGCCAGCAGTTACGGCACAGGGGGGATGAACACTGAAGCTTTCTTT. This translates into CASSYGTGGMNTEAFF.

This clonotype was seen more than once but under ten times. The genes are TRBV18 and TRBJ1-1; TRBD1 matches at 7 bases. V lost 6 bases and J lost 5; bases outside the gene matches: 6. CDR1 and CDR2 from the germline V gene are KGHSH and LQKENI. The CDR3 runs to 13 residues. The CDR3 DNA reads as TGTGCCAGCTCTCCGACAGGGTGGACTGAAGCTTTCTTT. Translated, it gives CASSPTGWTEAFF. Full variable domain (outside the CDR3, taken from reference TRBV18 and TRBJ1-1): NAGVMQNPRHLVRRRGQEARLRCSPMKGHSHVYWYRQLPEEGLKFMVYLQKENIIDESGMPKERFSAEFPKEGPSILRIQQVVRGDSAAYFCASSPTGWTEAFFGQGTRLTVV.

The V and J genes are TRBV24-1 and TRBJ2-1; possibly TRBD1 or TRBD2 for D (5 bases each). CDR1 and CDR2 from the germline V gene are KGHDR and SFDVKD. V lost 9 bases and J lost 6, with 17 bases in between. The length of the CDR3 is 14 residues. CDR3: CATSRAEGFNEQFF. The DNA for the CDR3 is TGTGCCACCTCCCGGGCCGAGGGGTTCAATGAGCAGTTCTTC.

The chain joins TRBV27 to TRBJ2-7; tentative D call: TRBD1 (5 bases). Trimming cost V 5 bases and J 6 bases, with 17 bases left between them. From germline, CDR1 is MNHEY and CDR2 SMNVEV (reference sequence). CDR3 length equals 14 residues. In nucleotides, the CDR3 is TGTGCCAGCAGTCTGGAGACAGTACCGGGCGAGCAGTACTTC. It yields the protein CASSLETVPGEQYF.

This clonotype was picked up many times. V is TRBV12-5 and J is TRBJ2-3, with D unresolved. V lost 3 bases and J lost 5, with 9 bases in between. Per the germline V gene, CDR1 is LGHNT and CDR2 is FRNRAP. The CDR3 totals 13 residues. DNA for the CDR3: TGTGCTAGTGGTTTTGAACAGCAAGATACGCAGTATTTT. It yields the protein CASGFEQQDTQYF.

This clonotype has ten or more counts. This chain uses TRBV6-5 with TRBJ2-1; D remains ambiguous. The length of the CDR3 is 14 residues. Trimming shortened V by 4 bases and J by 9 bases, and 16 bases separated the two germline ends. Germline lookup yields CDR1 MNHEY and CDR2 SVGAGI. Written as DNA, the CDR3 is TGTGCCAGCAGTTTGTTCTCTCGCCCCAGTGAGCAGTTCTTC. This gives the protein CASSLFSRPSEQFF.

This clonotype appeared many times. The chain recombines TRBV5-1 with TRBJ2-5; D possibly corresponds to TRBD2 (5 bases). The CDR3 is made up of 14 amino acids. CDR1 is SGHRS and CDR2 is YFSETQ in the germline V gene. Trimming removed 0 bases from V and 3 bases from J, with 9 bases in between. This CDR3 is CASSLDNGEETQYF. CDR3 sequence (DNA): TGCGCCAGCAGCTTGGATAACGGGGAAGAGACCCAGTACTTC.

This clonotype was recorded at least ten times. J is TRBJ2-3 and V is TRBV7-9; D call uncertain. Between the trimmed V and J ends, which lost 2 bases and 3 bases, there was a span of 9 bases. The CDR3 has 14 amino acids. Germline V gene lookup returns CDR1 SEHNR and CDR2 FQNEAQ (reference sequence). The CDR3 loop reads CASSLTARTDTQYF. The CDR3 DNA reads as TGTGCCAGCAGCTTAACCGCTAGGACAGATACGCAGTATTTT.

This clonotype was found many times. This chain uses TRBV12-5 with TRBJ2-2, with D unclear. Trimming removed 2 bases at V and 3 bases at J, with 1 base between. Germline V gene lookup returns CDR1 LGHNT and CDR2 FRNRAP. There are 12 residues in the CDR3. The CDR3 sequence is CASGLHTGELFF. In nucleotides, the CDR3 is TGTGCTAGTGGTTTGCACACCGGGGAGCTGTTTTTT.

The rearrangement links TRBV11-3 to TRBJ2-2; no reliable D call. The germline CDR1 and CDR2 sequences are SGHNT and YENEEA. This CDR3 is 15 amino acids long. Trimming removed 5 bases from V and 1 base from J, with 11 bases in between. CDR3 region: CASSLTRLNTGELFF. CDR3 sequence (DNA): TGTGCCAGCAGCCTCACTCGCCTGAACACCGGGGAGCTGTTTTTT.